This T cell receptor beta chain derives from a study of a mutant IDH1 vaccine in newly diagnosed glioma. Study information: Earlier therapy was either radiotherapy, temozolomide, or both, and most got both. General observations from the study: There seemed to be no relation between pseudoprogression and changes in top peripheral T cell clonotypes.

Germline CDR1 and CDR2: SEHNR and FQNEAQ (reference sequence). The CDR3 loop spans 16 amino acids. Between the trimmed V and J ends, which lost 5 bases and 9 bases, there was a span of 25 bases. About this clone: Its antigen is unknown.

Indicated time point: week 23, last vaccination. Each dose of the vaccine consisted of 300 ug of mutant IDH1 20-mer peptide, with topical imiquimod. Data came from immunoSEQ multiplex PCR; TCRdb stores just in-frame clones and leaves some out. The sample lists around 9,800 clones, approximately 88% occurring once. This TCR derives from a woman in her thirties or forties with glioma. Some clones in this sample may be carry-over from other donors' samples. Sequencing was performed on PBMCs, taken from a glioma patient whose treatment included an IDH1 peptide vaccine. The V and J genes are TRBV7-9 and TRBJ2-5, with D possibly being TRBD2 (6 bases). CDR3 nucleotides: TGTGCCAGCAGCATATGGCCGGGACTCCTACTCAGGGCCCAGTACTTC. Amino acids: CASSIWPGLLLRAQYF.